The rows below give T cell receptor beta chains drawn from one sample of a study of CD8 T cells in Susac syndrome. TCRdb reanalysed the immunoSEQ multiplex PCR reads using MiXCR and keeps one entry per CDR3 protein. The repertoire has about 66,000 distinct CDR3 sequences, approximately 94% of them found once; the top ten carry roughly 0.55%. Sequencing was performed on CD8+ T cells from PBMCs. These receptors came from a human donor with multiple sclerosis. Each CDR3 is given with its conserved first and last residue. Fields, in order: CDR3 protein, CDR3 DNA, J gene, clone size, V gene, D gene. The D gene is left open where the match is weak. The size field is filled for only some rows; it gives once, few, many or a size class.

cdr3_aa: CSARDRNTGELFF
cdr3_nt: TGCAGTGCTAGGGATAGAAATACCGGGGAGCTGTTTTTT
j_call: TRBJ2-2
clone_size: .
v_call: TRBV20-1
d_call: .

cdr3_aa: CATSSDRANQPQHF
cdr3_nt: TGTGCCACCAGCAGCGACAGGGCCAATCAGCCCCAGCATTTT
j_call: TRBJ1-5
clone_size: once
v_call: TRBV15
d_call: TRBD1

cdr3_aa: CASSDGAYEQYF
cdr3_nt: TGTGCCAGCAGCGACGGGGCCTACGAGCAGTACTTC
j_call: TRBJ2-7
clone_size: .
v_call: TRBV7-8
d_call: .

cdr3_aa: CASSQDAASGGDTQYF
cdr3_nt: TGCGCCAGCAGCCAAGATGCGGCTAGCGGGGGTGATACGCAGTATTTT
j_call: TRBJ2-3
clone_size: .
v_call: TRBV4-1
d_call: TRBD2

cdr3_aa: CASSLWEASTDTQYF
cdr3_nt: TGTGCCAGCAGCTTATGGGAGGCCAGCACAGATACGCAGTATTTT
j_call: TRBJ2-3
clone_size: .
v_call: TRBV7-8
d_call: .

cdr3_aa: CASSPTYELFF
cdr3_nt: TGTGCCAGCAGTCCAACATATGAGCTGTTTTTT
j_call: TRBJ2-2
clone_size: .
v_call: TRBV28
d_call: .

cdr3_aa: CASSPKGQGTDTQYF
cdr3_nt: TGTGCCAGCAGCCCAAAGGGACAGGGCACAGATACGCAGTATTTT
j_call: TRBJ2-3
clone_size: .
v_call: TRBV3-1
d_call: TRBD1

cdr3_aa: CASSRMVGSDYYNEQFF
cdr3_nt: TGTGCCAGTAGTCGCATGGTGGGGAGTGACTACTACAATGAGCAGTTCTTC
j_call: TRBJ2-1
clone_size: .
v_call: TRBV19
d_call: .

cdr3_aa: CATSRDYPSYEQYF
cdr3_nt: TGTGCCACCAGTAGGGACTACCCTTCCTACGAGCAGTACTTC
j_call: TRBJ2-7
clone_size: .
v_call: TRBV15
d_call: TRBD2

cdr3_aa: CASSASSSPLHF
cdr3_nt: TGTGCCAGCAGCGCCTCTAGTTCACCCCTCCACTTT
j_call: TRBJ1-6
clone_size: .
v_call: TRBV7-9
d_call: .

cdr3_aa: CSARDQVQTDTQYF
cdr3_nt: TGCAGTGCTAGAGATCAAGTCCAAACAGATACGCAGTATTTT
j_call: TRBJ2-3
clone_size: .
v_call: TRBV20-1
d_call: .

cdr3_aa: CASNDELAGDYNEQFF
cdr3_nt: TGTGCCAGCAACGATGAGCTAGCGGGAGACTACAATGAGCAGTTCTTC
j_call: TRBJ2-1
clone_size: .
v_call: TRBV5-4
d_call: TRBD2

cdr3_aa: CAWSDVGTGELFF
cdr3_nt: TGTGCCTGGAGTGATGTGGGAACCGGGGAGCTGTTTTTT
j_call: TRBJ2-2
clone_size: .
v_call: TRBV30
d_call: .

cdr3_aa: CATTHRGSGVTEAFF
cdr3_nt: TGTGCCACCACCCACCGAGGATCGGGGGTCACTGAAGCTTTCTTT
j_call: TRBJ1-1
clone_size: .
v_call: TRBV15
d_call: .

cdr3_aa: CASSMLLGEQYF
cdr3_nt: TGTGCCAGCAGTATGCTCTTAGGCGAGCAGTACTTC
j_call: TRBJ2-7
clone_size: .
v_call: TRBV28
d_call: .